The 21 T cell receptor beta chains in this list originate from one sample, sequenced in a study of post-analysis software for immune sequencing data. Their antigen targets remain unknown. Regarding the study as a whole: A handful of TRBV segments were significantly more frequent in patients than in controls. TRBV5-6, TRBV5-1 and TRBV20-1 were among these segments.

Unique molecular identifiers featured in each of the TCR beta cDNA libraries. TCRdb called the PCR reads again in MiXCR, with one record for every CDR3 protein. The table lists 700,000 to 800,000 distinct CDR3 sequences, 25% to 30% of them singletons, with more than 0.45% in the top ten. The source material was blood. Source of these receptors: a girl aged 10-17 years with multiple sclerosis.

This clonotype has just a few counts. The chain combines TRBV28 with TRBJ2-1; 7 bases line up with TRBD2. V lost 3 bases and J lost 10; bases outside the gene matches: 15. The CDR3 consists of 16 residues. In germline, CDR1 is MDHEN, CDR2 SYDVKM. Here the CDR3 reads CASSFSLRGAGDEQFF. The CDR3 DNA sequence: TGTGCCAGCAGTTTTTCGCTGCGAGGGGCGGGGGACGAGCAGTTCTTC.

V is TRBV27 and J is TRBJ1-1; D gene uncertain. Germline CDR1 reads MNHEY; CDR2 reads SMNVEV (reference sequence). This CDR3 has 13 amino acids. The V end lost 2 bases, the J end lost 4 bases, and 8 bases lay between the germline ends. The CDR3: CASSLVPATEAFF. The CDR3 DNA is TGTGCCAGCAGTTTAGTGCCAGCCACTGAAGCTTTCTTT.

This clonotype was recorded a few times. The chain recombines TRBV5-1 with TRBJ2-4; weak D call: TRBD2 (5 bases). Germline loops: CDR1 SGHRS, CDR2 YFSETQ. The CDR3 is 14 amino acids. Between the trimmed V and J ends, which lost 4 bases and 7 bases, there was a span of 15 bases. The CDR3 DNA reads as TGCGCCAGCAGCGCGACTACCGTCGGGAACATTCAGTACTTC. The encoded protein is CASSATTVGNIQYF.

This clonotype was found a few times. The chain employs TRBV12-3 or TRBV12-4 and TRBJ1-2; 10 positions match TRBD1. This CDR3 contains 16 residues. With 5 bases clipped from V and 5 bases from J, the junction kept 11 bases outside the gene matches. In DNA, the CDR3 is TGTGCCAGCAGTCCCTTGTCGACAGGGGGCTCGTATGGCTACACCTTC. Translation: CASSPLSTGGSYGYTF.

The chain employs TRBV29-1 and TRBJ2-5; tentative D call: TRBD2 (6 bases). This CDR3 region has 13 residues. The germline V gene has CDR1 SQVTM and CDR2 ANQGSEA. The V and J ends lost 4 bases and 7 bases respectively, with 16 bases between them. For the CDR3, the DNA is TGCAGCGTTGTGGACGCGGGACCGGGGACCCAGTACTTC. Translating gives CSVVDAGPGTQYF.

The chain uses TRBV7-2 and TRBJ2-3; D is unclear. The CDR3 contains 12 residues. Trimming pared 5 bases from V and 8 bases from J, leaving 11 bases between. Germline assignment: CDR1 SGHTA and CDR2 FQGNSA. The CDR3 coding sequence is TGTGCCAGCAGCCCGGTCTCAGCTACGCAGTATTTT. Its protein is CASSPVSATQYF.

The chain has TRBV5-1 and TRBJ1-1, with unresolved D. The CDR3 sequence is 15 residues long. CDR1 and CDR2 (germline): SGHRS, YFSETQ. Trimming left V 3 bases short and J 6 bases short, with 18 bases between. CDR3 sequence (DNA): TGCGCCAGCAGCTGGGAGCCCACCCTTGTCGCTGAAGCTTTCTTT. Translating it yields CASSWEPTLVAEAFF.

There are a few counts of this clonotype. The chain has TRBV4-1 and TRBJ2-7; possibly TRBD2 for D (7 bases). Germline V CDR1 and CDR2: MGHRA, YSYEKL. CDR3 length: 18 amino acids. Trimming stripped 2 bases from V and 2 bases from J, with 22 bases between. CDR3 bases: TGCGCCAGCAGCCAACTCCCATCCGCGGGGGCTGGTGCCTACGAGCAGTACTTC. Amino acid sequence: CASSQLPSAGAGAYEQYF.

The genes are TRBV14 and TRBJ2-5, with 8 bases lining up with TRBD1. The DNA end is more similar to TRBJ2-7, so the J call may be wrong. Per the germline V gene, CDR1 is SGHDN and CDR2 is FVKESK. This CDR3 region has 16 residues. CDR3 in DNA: TGTGCCAGCAGCCAAGTTGGTAGGCAGGGGGCAGACGAGCAGTACTTC. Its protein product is CASSQVGRQGADEQYF.

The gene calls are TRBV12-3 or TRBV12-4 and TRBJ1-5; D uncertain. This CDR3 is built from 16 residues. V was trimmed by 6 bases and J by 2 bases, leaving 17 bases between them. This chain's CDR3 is CASSRYAGGGNQPQHF. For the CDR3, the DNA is TGTGCCAGCAGCCGCTACGCGGGCGGGGGCAATCAGCCCCAGCATTTT.

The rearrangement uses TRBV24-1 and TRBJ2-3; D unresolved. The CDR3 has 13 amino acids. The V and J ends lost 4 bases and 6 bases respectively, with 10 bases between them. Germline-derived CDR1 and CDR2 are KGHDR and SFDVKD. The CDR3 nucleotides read TGTGCCACCAGTGACCCCGAAGGGGATACGCAGTATTTT. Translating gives CATSDPEGDTQYF.

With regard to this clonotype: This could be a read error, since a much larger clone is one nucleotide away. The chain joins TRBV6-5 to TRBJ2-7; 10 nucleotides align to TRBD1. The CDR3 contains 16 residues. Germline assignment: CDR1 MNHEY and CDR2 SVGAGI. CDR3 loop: CTSRPSGTGATYEQYF. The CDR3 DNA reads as TGTACCAGTCGCCCTTCCGGGACAGGGGCTACCTACGAGCAGTACTTC.

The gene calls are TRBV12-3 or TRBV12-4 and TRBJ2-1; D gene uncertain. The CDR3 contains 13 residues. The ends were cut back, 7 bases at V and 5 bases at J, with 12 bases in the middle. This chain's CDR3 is CASTTGLNNEQFF. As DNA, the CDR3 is TGTGCCAGCACCACCGGGCTAAACAATGAGCAGTTCTTC.

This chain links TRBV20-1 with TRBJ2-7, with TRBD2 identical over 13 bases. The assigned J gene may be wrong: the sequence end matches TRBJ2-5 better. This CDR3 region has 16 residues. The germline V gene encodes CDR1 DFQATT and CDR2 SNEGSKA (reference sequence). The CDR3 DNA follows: TGCAGTGCTCAACCCGGGACTAGCGGGGAGGGAGAGACCCAGTACTTC. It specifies CSAQPGTSGEGETQYF.

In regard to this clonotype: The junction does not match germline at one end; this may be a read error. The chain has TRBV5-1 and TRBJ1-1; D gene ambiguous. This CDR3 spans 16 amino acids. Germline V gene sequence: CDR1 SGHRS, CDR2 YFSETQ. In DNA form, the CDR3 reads TGCGCCAGCAGCTTGGTGGGAGGACGGTTGAACACTGGAGCTTTCTTT. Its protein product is CASSLVGGRLNTGAFF. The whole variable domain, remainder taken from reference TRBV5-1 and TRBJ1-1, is KAGVTQTPRYLIKTRGQQVTLSCSPISGHRSVSWYQQTPGQGLQFLFEYFSETQRNKGNFPGRFSGRQFSNSRSEMNVSTLELGDSALYLCASSLVGGRLNTGAFFGQGTRLTVV.

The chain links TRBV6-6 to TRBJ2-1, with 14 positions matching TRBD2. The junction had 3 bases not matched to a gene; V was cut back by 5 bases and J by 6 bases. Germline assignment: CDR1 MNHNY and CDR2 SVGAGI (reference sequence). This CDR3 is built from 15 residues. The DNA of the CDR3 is TGTGCCAGCAGTGGGACTAGCGGGAGCGCCAATGAGCAGTTCTTC. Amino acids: CASSGTSGSANEQFF.

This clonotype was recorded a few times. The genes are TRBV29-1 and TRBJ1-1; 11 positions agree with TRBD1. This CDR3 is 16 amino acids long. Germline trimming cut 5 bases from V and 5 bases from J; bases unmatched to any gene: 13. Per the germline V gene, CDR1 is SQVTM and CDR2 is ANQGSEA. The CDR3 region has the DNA TGCAGCGTTTCCTCCCGGGACAGGGGGGGTAATACTGAAGCTTTCTTT. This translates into CSVSSRDRGGNTEAFF.

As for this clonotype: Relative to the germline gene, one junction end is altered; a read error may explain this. CDR3 nucleotides: TGTGCCGGCAGCCCCCGGGACGGCAGGTCTGATGGCTACACCTTC. Protein product: CAGSPRDGRSDGYTF. V usage is TRBV7-2 and J usage is TRBJ1-2; D is possibly TRBD1 (5 bases). The length of the CDR3 is 15 residues. The germline V gene encodes CDR1 SGHTA and CDR2 FQGNSA. Supplemented by reference TRBV7-2 and TRBJ1-2, the full variable domain reads GAGVSQSPSNKVTEKGKDVELRCDPISGHTALYWYRQSLGQGLEFLIYFQGNSAPDKSGLPSDRFSAERTGGSVSTLTIQRTQQEDSAVYLCAGSPRDGRSDGYTFGSGTRLTVV.

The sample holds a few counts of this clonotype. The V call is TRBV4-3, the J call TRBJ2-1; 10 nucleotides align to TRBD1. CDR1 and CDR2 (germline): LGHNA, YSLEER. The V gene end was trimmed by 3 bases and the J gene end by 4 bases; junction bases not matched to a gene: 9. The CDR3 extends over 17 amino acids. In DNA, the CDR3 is TGCGCCAGCAGCCAGAGCGTCGGGACAGGGGAGTACAATGAGCAGTTCTTC. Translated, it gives CASSQSVGTGEYNEQFF.

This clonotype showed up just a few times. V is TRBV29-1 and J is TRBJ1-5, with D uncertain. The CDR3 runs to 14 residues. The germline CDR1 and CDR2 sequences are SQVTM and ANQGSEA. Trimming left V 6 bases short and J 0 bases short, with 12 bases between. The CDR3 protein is CSVWTGVSNQPQHF. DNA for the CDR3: TGCAGCGTCTGGACGGGAGTTAGCAATCAGCCCCAGCATTTT. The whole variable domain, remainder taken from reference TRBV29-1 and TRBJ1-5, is SAVISQKPSRDICQRGTSLTIQCQVDSQVTMMFWYRQQPGQSLTLIATANQGSEATYESGFVIDKFPISRPNLTFSTLTVSNMSPEDSSIYLCSVWTGVSNQPQHFGDGTRLSIL.

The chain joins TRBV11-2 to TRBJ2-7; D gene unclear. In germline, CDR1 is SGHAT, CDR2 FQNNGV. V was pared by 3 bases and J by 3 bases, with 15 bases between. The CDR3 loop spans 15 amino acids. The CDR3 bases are TGTGCCAGCAGCTTTGAGCCCACCTACAACTACGAGCAGTACTTC. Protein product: CASSFEPTYNYEQYF.